Below, 19 T cell receptor beta chains from the same sample are listed, as sequenced in a study of cytomegalovirus exposure and HLA in healthy donors. This PCR relied on a set of 60 Vbeta primers and 13 Jbeta primers. Libraries were prepared by immunoSEQ multiplex PCR; TCRdb keeps only in-frame clonotypes and omits some of them. The repertoire consists of some 66,000 clones, with around 80% occurring once and the leading ten covering 9.7%. Material for sequencing was PBMCs. All receptors derive from a man between 40 and 49 years old in good health and CMV-seronegative.

The chain uses TRBV5-1 and TRBJ1-5, with D maybe TRBD1 (5 bases). From germline, CDR1 is SGHRS and CDR2 YFSETQ. The CDR3 is 15 residues long. The V and J ends lost 4 bases and 3 bases respectively, with 14 bases between them. The CDR3 loop reads CASSENGHFNQPQHF. The CDR3 region has the DNA TGCGCCAGCAGCGAGAATGGACACTTCAATCAGCCCCAGCATTTT.

The rearrangement links TRBV5-1 to TRBJ2-5; D is unclear. Judging by the DNA end, TRBJ2-7 fits better; the J call may be wrong. Per the germline V gene, CDR1 is SGHRS and CDR2 is YFSETQ. The CDR3 is made up of 13 amino acids. CDR3 region: CASSFDDSYEQYF. The CDR3 nucleotides are TGCGCCAGCAGCTTCGATGACTCCTACGAGCAGTACTTC.

This clone was observed at least ten times. V usage is TRBV19 and J usage is TRBJ2-1, with D possibly TRBD1 on 6 matching bases. The germline V gene encodes CDR1 LNHDA and CDR2 SQIVND (reference sequence). CDR3 length: 14 amino acids. Trimming pared 7 bases from V and 7 bases from J, leaving 17 bases between. CDR3 sequence reads: CASKMGTIRNEQFF. The CDR3 nucleotides are TGTGCCAGTAAGATGGGGACAATTAGGAATGAGCAGTTCTTC.

The J gene is TRBJ1-5, the V gene TRBV6-5, with TRBD1 matching 7 bases. The CDR3 loop spans 14 amino acids. Germline V gene sequence: CDR1 MNHEY, CDR2 SVGAGI. V dropped 5 bases and J dropped 6; count of bases not matched to a gene: 7. The CDR3 here is CASSESRGAQPQHF. DNA of the CDR3: TGTGCCAGCAGTGAGAGCAGGGGGGCTCAGCCCCAGCATTTT.

The J gene is TRBJ1-5, the V gene TRBV2; D remains ambiguous. The CDR3 consists of 13 residues. V lost 3 bases to trimming and J lost 4 bases, with 7 bases between them. In germline, CDR1 is SNHLY, CDR2 FYNNEI. CDR3 amino acids: CASSELRNQPQHF. In DNA form, the CDR3 reads TGTGCCAGCAGTGAGTTACGGAATCAGCCCCAGCATTTT.

The chain is built from TRBV5-1 and TRBJ2-5; no reliable D call. The germline V and J ends were trimmed by 0 bases and 1 base, with 4 bases remaining between them. The CDR3 runs to 13 residues. CDR1 and CDR2 from the germline V gene are SGHRS and YFSETQ. CDR3 in amino acids: CASSLDSQETQYF. For the CDR3, the DNA is TGCGCCAGCAGCTTGGACAGCCAAGAGACCCAGTACTTC. The variable domain in full, completed from reference TRBV5-1 and TRBJ2-5, reads KAGVTQTPRYLIKTRGQQVTLSCSPISGHRSVSWYQQTPGQGLQFLFEYFSETQRNKGNFPGRFSGRQFSNSRSEMNVSTLELGDSALYLCASSLDSQETQYFGPGTRLLVL.

The rearrangement joins TRBV19 to TRBJ1-5; possible D gene TRBD1, 6 bases. V lost 6 bases, J lost 2 bases, and 17 bases lay in between. The germline V gene has CDR1 LNHDA and CDR2 SQIVND (reference sequence). There are 16 residues in the CDR3. CDR3 DNA: TGTGCCAGTAGGTCCGGGGGGGCAATTGGCAATCAGCCCCAGCATTTT. This sequence encodes CASRSGGAIGNQPQHF.

This clone is a singleton in its sample. The chain couples TRBV5-6 to TRBJ1-2; TRBD1 matches at 10 bases. Germline CDR1 and CDR2: SGHDT and YYEEEE. The CDR3 totals 17 residues. V gave up 4 bases and J gave up 1 base; unmatched junction bases: 10. CDR3: CASSRRDRGIINYGYTF. CDR3 bases: TGTGCCAGCAGCCGCCGGGACAGGGGTATAATTAACTATGGCTACACCTTC. The complete variable domain, with remaining parts taken from reference TRBV5-6 and TRBJ1-2, reads DAGVTQSPTHLIKTRGQQVTLRCSPKSGHDTVSWYQQALGQGPQFIFQYYEEEERQRGNFPDRFSGHQFPNYSSELNVNALLLGDSALYLCASSRRDRGIINYGYTFGSGTRLTVV.

The chain couples TRBV6-1 to TRBJ2-7; D ambiguous. The CDR3 runs to 13 residues. Germline CDR1 is MNHNS and CDR2 is SASEGT. The V end lost 6 bases, the J end lost 2 bases, and 11 bases lay between the germline ends. CDR3 amino acids: CASRAGIPYEQYF. CDR3 DNA sequence: TGTGCCAGCAGGGCAGGAATACCCTACGAGCAGTACTTC.

The V call is TRBV4-1, the J call TRBJ2-3, with 7 bases lining up with TRBD1. V lost 6 bases and J lost 4; bases outside the gene matches: 10. The germline gives CDR1 MGHRA, CDR2 YSYEKL. This CDR3 has 15 residues. In DNA, the CDR3 is TGCGCCAGCAGACAATCGACAGGGATCGCAGATACGCAGTATTTT. It yields the protein CASRQSTGIADTQYF.

This clone was seen a single time. The chain uses TRBV6-1 and TRBJ2-5, with 7 bases lining up with TRBD1. Germline V CDR1 and CDR2: MNHNS, SASEGT. The CDR3 contains 13 residues. The V segment lost 7 bases and the J segment 5 bases; nucleotides outside the gene matches: 7. CDR3 in amino acids: CASTKQGTETQYF. CDR3 bases: TGTGCCAGCACAAAACAGGGGACCGAGACCCAGTACTTC.

The chain is built from TRBV5-1 and TRBJ2-2; D ambiguous. Germline CDR1 SGHRS, CDR2 YFSETQ. V lost 0 bases and J 1 base, leaving 7 bases between the germline ends. CDR3 length equals 15 residues. CDR3 region: CASSLGAGNTGELFF. The CDR3 coding sequence is TGCGCCAGCAGCTTGGGTGCAGGGAACACCGGGGAGCTGTTTTTT.

The rearrangement joins TRBV6-6 to TRBJ1-1; D not resolved. V was clipped by 6 bases and J by 7 bases, with 12 bases between them. Per the germline V gene, CDR1 is MNHNY and CDR2 is SVGAGI (reference sequence). The length of the CDR3 is 12 residues. In DNA form, the CDR3 reads TGTGCCAGCAGAGAGGCGAAAAATGAAGCTTTCTTT. Its protein product is CASREAKNEAFF.

CDR3 in DNA: TGCGCCAGCAGCTACGAGACAGGGACCAACTATGGCTACACCTTC. Its translation is CASSYETGTNYGYTF. V gene TRBV5-1 combines with J gene TRBJ1-2; 7 bases are a match to TRBD1. Trimming at V came to 3 bases and at J to 2 bases, leaving 7 bases not matched to a gene. Germline CDR1 and CDR2: SGHRS and YFSETQ. The CDR3 extends over 15 amino acids.

V is TRBV5-4 and J is TRBJ2-7; D remains unclear. The germline V gene encodes CDR1 SGHNT and CDR2 YYREEE (reference sequence). CDR3 length: 13 amino acids. V lost 1 base to trimming and J lost 4 bases, with 9 bases between them. CDR3 loop: CASSLYSTYEQYF. The CDR3 bases are TGTGCCAGCAGCTTGTACAGTACGTACGAGCAGTACTTC.

This clone has just a few counts. This rearrangement joins TRBV11-2 to TRBJ2-1; 12 bases align to TRBD2. Trimming cost V 5 bases and J 9 bases; bases outside gene matches: 11. This CDR3 contains 16 residues. The germline V gene has CDR1 SGHAT and CDR2 FQNNGV. The CDR3 bases are TGTGCCAGCAGCCCCCGTGCTAGCGGGAGGGCCGGTGAGCAGTTCTTC. Protein sequence: CASSPRASGRAGEQFF. Full variable domain (missing parts from reference TRBV11-2 and TRBJ2-1): EAGVAQSPRYKIIEKRQSVAFWCNPISGHATLYWYQQILGQGPKLLIQFQNNGVVDDSQLPKDRFSAERLKGVDSTLKIQPAKLEDSAVYLCASSPRASGRAGEQFFGPGTRLTVL.

The chain recombines TRBV6-1 with TRBJ1-5; 9 bases are shared with TRBD1. The junction had 2 bases not matched to a gene; V was cut back by 7 bases and J by 1 base. Germline CDR1 and CDR2: MNHNS and SASEGT. There are 14 residues in the CDR3. CDR3 loop: CASIGQGSNQPQHF. CDR3 DNA: TGTGCCAGCATTGGACAGGGGAGCAATCAGCCCCAGCATTTT.

This clone was found a few times. V is TRBV6-6 and J is TRBJ2-7; 9 positions agree with TRBD1. Trimming cost V 7 bases and J 2 bases; bases outside gene matches: 12. The germline CDR1 and CDR2 sequences are MNHNY and SVGAGI (reference sequence). The CDR3 runs 16 residues. CDR3 coding DNA: TGTGCCAGCACCCTTGCCCCGGGACAGGGAACCTACGAGCAGTACTTC. It codes for CASTLAPGQGTYEQYF.

As DNA, the CDR3 is TGTGCCAGCAGTCGACTAATAAACTACGAGCAGTACTTC. Amino acid sequence: CASSRLINYEQYF. The chain joins TRBV6-6 to TRBJ2-7; D possibly corresponds to TRBD2 (5 bases). V lost 5 bases and J lost 3, with 11 bases in between. Germline V lookup: CDR1 MNHNY, CDR2 SVGAGI (reference sequence). CDR3 size: 13 residues.